Each of the 5 T cell receptor beta chains below was sequenced from the same sample in a study of T cell clonotyping in hematopoietic cell transplantation. Assay used: immunoSEQ multiplex PCR; TCRdb lists only in-frame clones, some missing. The table lists roughly 6,500 clones, under 90% of them singletons. The source was peripheral blood mononuclear cells, collected 100 days after allogeneic stem cell transplant. The receptors originated from a male patient aged 40-50 years who had an allogeneic stem cell transplant from an unrelated donor, so the T cells may come from the graft donor. Some clones in this sample may be carry-over from other donors' samples.

This chain joins TRBV27 and TRBJ1-5; D may be TRBD1 (6 bases). Looked up from germline, CDR1 is MNHEY and CDR2 is SMNVEV (reference sequence). Deletions cut 5 bases from V and 5 bases from J, with 13 bases between. This CDR3 comprises 14 residues. CDR3 nucleotides: TGTGCCAGCAGTCCGGCGGGGGGGCATCAGCCCCAGCATTTT. It is translated as CASSPAGGHQPQHF.

The chain carries TRBV4-1 and TRBJ2-1; D remains unclear. V dropped 0 bases and J dropped 7 bases, with 4 bases sitting between them. This CDR3 spans 12 amino acids. From germline, CDR1 is MGHRA and CDR2 YSYEKL. The CDR3 nucleotides are TGCGCCAGCAGCCAAGATTCGAATGAGCAGTTCTTC. It specifies CASSQDSNEQFF.

The chain carries TRBV28 and TRBJ2-3, with TRBD2 matching 9 bases. V gave up 3 bases and J gave up 0 bases; unmatched junction bases: 19. Germline CDR1 reads MDHEN; CDR2 reads SYDVKM. The CDR3 length is 21 residues. This CDR3 is CASSFTRYRLAGSPSTDTQYF. The CDR3 DNA follows: TGTGCCAGCAGTTTCACCCGGTATAGGCTAGCGGGGTCTCCTAGCACAGATACGCAGTATTTT.

This clone has just a few counts. J is TRBJ1-4 and V is TRBV13; possible D gene TRBD1, 5 bases. Trimming removed 5 bases from V and 5 bases from J, with 18 bases in between. CDR1 and CDR2 from the germline V gene are PRHDT and FYEKMQ (reference sequence). The CDR3 contains 16 residues. The CDR3 loop is CASSLQSGGGNEKLFF. The CDR3 DNA is TGTGCCAGCAGCCTCCAAAGTGGGGGGGGGAATGAAAAACTGTTTTTT.

The V call is TRBV2, the J call TRBJ1-2; unclear D gene. CDR1 and CDR2 from the germline V gene are SNHLY and FYNNEI. Trimming pared 2 bases from V and 5 bases from J, leaving 15 bases between. The CDR3 totals 15 residues. In DNA form, the CDR3 reads TGTGCCAGCAGTGAAATTGGAGGGATTTTGTATGGCTACACCTTC. Amino acid sequence: CASSEIGGILYGYTF.